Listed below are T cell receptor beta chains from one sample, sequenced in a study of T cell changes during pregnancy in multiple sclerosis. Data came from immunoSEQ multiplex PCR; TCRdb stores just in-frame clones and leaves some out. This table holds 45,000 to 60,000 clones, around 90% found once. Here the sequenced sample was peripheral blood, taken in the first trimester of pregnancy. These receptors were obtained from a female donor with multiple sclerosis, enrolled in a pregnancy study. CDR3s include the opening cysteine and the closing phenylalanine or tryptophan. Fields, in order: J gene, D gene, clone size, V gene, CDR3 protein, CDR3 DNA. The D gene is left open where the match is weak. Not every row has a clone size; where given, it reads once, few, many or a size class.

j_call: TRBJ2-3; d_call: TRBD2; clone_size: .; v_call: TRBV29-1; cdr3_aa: CSVGGGLAGAFHTDTQYF; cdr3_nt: TGCAGCGTTGGTGGGGGACTAGCGGGGGCCTTTCACACAGATACGCAGTATTTT
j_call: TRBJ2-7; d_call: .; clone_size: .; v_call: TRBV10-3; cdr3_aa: CAISAQGWEQYF; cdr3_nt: TGTGCCATCAGTGCCCAGGGTTGGGAGCAGTACTTC
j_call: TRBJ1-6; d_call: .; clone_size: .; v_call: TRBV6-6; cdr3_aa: CASYGAFYNSPLHF; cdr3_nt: TGTGCCAGTTATGGGGCCTTTTATAATTCACCCCTCCACTTT
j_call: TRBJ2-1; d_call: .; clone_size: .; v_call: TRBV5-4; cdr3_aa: CASNSAGASGGEQFF; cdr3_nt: TGTGCCAGCAACTCCGCGGGGGCCTCTGGGGGGGAGCAGTTCTTC
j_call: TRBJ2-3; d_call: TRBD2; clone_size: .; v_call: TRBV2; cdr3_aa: CASSPGLAGGPTDTQYF; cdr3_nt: TGTGCCAGCAGCCCGGGACTAGCGGGGGGGCCTACAGATACGCAGTATTTT
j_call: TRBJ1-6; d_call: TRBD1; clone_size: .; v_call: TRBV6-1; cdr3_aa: CASSWGQGLRSPLHF; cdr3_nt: TGTGCCAGCAGTTGGGGACAGGGGTTGCGCTCACCCCTCCACTTT
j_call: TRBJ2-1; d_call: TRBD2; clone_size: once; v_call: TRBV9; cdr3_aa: CASSVEAGLARNEQFF; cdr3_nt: TGTGCCAGCAGCGTAGAGGCGGGACTAGCCCGCAATGAGCAGTTCTTC
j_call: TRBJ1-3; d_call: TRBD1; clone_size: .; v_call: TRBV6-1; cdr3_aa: CASNVTGEGNTIYF; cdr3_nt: TGTGCCAGCAATGTTACAGGGGAGGGAAACACCATATATTTT
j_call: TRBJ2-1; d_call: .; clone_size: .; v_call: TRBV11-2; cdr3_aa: CASSTHSTPVVQGQFF; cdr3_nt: TGTGCCAGCAGCACCCACAGTACCCCAGTAGTGCAGGGGCAGTTCTTC
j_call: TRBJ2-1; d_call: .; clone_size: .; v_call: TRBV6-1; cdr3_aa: CASVLFASYNEQFF; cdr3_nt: TGTGCCAGCGTTCTATTTGCTTCCTACAATGAGCAGTTCTTC
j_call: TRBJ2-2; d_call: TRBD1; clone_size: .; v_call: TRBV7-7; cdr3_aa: CASSLLPRQGAHGELFF; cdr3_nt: TGTGCTAGCAGCTTACTACCCCGCCAGGGGGCTCACGGGGAGCTGTTTTTT
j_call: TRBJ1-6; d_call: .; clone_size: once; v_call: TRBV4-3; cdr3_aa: CASSQGSQGQGSPLHF; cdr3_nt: TGCGCCAGCAGCCAAGGGTCTCAGGGACAAGGATCACCCCTCCACTTT
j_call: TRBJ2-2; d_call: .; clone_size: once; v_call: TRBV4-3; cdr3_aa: CASSRNPRGFQIRGELFF; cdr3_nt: TGCGCCAGCAGCCGGAACCCGAGGGGGTTCCAGATTCGGGGGGAGCTGTTTTTT
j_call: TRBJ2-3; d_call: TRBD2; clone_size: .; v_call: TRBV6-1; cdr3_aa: CASSKGGTSGGRTSTDTQYF; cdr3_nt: TGTGCCAGCAGTAAAGGGGGGACTAGCGGGGGGCGAACTAGCACAGATACGCAGTATTTT
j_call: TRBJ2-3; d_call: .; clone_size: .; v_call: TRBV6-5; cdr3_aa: CASSQGGTSTDTQYF; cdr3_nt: TGTGCCAGCAGCCAGGGGGGAACTAGCACAGATACGCAGTATTTT
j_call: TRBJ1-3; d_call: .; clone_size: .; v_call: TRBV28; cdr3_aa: CASSLEGNTIYF; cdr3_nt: TGTGCCAGCAGTTTGGAGGGAAACACCATATATTTT
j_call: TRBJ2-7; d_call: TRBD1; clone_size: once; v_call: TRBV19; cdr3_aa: CASRDRATYEQYF; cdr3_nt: TGTGCCAGTCGGGACAGGGCAACGTACGAGCAGTACTTC
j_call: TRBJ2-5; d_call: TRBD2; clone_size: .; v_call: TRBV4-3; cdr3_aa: CASSQELPGLGQETQYF; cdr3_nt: TGCGCCAGCAGCCAAGAACTCCCGGGACTAGGACAAGAGACCCAGTACTTC
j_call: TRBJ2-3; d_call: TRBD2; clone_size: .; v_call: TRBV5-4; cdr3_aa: CASSVTSGGPTDTQYF; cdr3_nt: TGTGCCAGCAGCGTAACTAGCGGGGGTCCCACAGATACGCAGTATTTT
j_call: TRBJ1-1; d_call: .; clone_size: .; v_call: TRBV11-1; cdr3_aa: CASSFVRVNTEAFF; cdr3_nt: TGTGCCAGCAGCTTTGTGAGGGTGAACACTGAAGCTTTCTTT
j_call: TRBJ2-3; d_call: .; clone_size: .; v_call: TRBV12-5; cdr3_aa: CASGPRTASTDTQYF; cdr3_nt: TGTGCTAGTGGTCCCCGGACAGCTAGCACAGATACGCAGTATTTT
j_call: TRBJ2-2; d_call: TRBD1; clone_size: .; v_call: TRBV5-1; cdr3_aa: CASSLSLRTGPTGELFF; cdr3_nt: TGCGCCAGCAGCTTGTCCCTAAGGACAGGGCCCACCGGGGAGCTGTTTTTT
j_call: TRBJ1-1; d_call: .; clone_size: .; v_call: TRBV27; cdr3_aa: CASSLQGMNTEAFF; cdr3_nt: TGTGCCAGCAGTTTACAGGGGATGAACACTGAAGCTTTCTTT
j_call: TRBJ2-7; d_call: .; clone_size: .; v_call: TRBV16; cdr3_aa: CASSQNSYEQYF; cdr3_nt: TGTGCCAGCAGCCAAAACAGCTACGAGCAGTACTTC
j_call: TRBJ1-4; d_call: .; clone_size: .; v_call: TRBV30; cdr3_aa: CACHRGGREKLFF; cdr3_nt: TGTGCCTGCCATCGGGGAGGCCGGGAAAAACTGTTTTTT
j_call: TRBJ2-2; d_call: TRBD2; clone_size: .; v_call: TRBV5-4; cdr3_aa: CASSPRAGFTGELFF; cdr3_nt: TGTGCCAGCAGCCCGAGAGCGGGGTTTACCGGGGAGCTGTTTTTT